This passage covers 25 T cell receptor beta chains from one sample sequenced in a study of glioma-infiltrating T cells after dendritic cell vaccination. Profiling relied on immunoSEQ multiplex PCR, and the TCRdb table lists in-frame clones only, not all of them. The sample yields about 24,000 clones, about nine tenths seen once. Sample time point: after dendritic cell vaccination, including at tumor progression/relapse. The source was blood, collected after dendritic cell vaccination. The receptors shown here come from a human donor with glioblastoma.

The chain recombines TRBV5-1 with TRBJ2-3; possible D gene TRBD2, 7 bases. Germline V gene sequence: CDR1 SGHRS, CDR2 YFSETQ. The V end was cut by 4 bases, the J end by 5 bases, with 26 bases between. The CDR3 runs to 18 residues. CDR3 amino acids: CASSPGLFSGGQGDTQYF. As DNA, the CDR3 is TGCGCCAGCAGCCCGGGGTTGTTTTCGGGGGGCCAAGGAGATACGCAGTATTTT.

The genes are TRBV19 and TRBJ1-1; D remains unclear. Germline CDR1 is LNHDA and CDR2 is SQIVND (reference sequence). This CDR3 is 14 amino acids long. Trimming shortened V by 5 bases and J by 4 bases, and 14 bases separated the two germline ends. The CDR3 DNA reads as TGTGCCAGTAGTCCGACCCTGGGGAGCACTGAAGCTTTCTTT. Amino acids: CASSPTLGSTEAFF.

J is TRBJ1-3 and V is TRBV18; 7 bases fit TRBD1. CDR3 length equals 18 residues. After removal of 4 bases from V and 3 bases from J, the junction contained 15 bases not matched to a gene. Germline V gene lookup returns CDR1 KGHSH and CDR2 LQKENI. The CDR3 DNA sequence: TGTGCCAGCTCACGAATAAACTTGGGACAGATATTTGGAAACACCATATATTTT. This translates into CASSRINLGQIFGNTIYF.

The genes are TRBV2 and TRBJ2-3; the D gene is possibly TRBD2 (5 bases). Germline V gene sequence: CDR1 SNHLY, CDR2 FYNNEI. V was pared by 5 bases and J by 5 bases, with 11 bases between. CDR3 length equals 13 residues. CDR3 region: CASSTRTLDTQYF. CDR3 DNA: TGTGCCAGCAGTACCAGGACTTTAGATACGCAGTATTTT.

This chain connects TRBV7-2 to TRBJ2-5; TRBD1 is a possible D gene (5 bases). Germline V gene data show CDR1 as SGHTA and CDR2 as FQGNSA. This CDR3 comprises 16 residues. V lost 5 bases and J lost 5, with 21 bases in between. The CDR3 spells CASSPPARRVGETQYF. CDR3 DNA: TGTGCCAGCAGCCCCCCCGCCCGCAGGGTGGGGGAGACCCAGTACTTC. The complete variable domain, with remaining parts taken from reference TRBV7-2 and TRBJ2-5, reads GAGVSQSPSNKVTEKGKDVELRCDPISGHTALYWYRQSLGQGLEFLIYFQGNSAPDKSGLPSDRFSAERTGGSVSTLTIQRTQQEDSAVYLCASSPPARRVGETQYFGPGTRLLVL.

CDR3 region: CASTDVRLAGDLFTETQYF. The CDR3 DNA reads as TGTGCCAGCACCGACGTCCGACTAGCGGGGGACCTATTTACGGAGACCCAGTACTTC. The chain has TRBV7-8 and TRBJ2-5; 12 nucleotides match TRBD2. V was pared by 7 bases and J by 5 bases, with 20 bases of the junction left unmatched. CDR1 SGHVS and CDR2 FQNEAQ come from the germline V gene. This CDR3 comprises 19 residues.

V and J are TRBV19 and TRBJ1-1; D is possibly TRBD1 (5 bases). Trimming stripped 9 bases from V and 6 bases from J, with 11 bases between. The germline V gene encodes CDR1 LNHDA and CDR2 SQIVND (reference sequence). The CDR3 has 11 amino acids. CDR3: CASRQRSEAFF. In DNA form, the CDR3 reads TGTGCCAGCCGACAGAGGTCTGAAGCTTTCTTT.

The V and J genes are TRBV15 and TRBJ1-6; D unresolved. CDR3 length equals 15 residues. Germline V CDR1 and CDR2: LNHNV, YYDKDF (reference sequence). V lost 0 bases and J 3 bases, leaving 6 bases between the germline ends. The CDR3 nucleotides are TGTGCCACCAGCAGAGATACCAGCTATAATTCACCCCTCCACTTT. Its protein product is CATSRDTSYNSPLHF.

The chain is built from TRBV19 and TRBJ1-6; tentatively, D is TRBD1 (6 bases). V lost 7 bases and J lost 6, with 16 bases in between. Germline V CDR1 and CDR2: LNHDA, SQIVND (reference sequence). The CDR3 sequence is 15 residues long. CDR3 protein: CASTEGGRINSPLHF. The CDR3 DNA reads as TGTGCCAGTACCGAGGGGGGGCGGATTAATTCACCCCTCCACTTT.

The chain carries TRBV15 and TRBJ2-5; TRBD1 is a possible D gene (6 bases). Germline CDR1 and CDR2: LNHNV and YYDKDF (reference sequence). This CDR3 has 13 residues. V was clipped by 6 bases and J by 9 bases, with 17 bases between them. The CDR3 nucleotides are TGTGCCACCAGGGCTAGAGGGGGAGAATCCCAGTACTTC. This codes for CATRARGGESQYF.

The gene calls are TRBV5-8 and TRBJ1-5; no reliable D call. Germline lookup yields CDR1 SGHTS and CDR2 YDEGEE. CDR3 size: 16 residues. The V and J ends lost 0 bases and 0 bases respectively, with 10 bases between them. CDR3 region: CASSLGRGYSNQPQHF. CDR3 in DNA: TGTGCCAGCAGCTTGGGTCGGGGATATAGCAATCAGCCCCAGCATTTT.

The rearrangement links TRBV4-1 to TRBJ2-5, with TRBD1 identical over 8 bases. The germline gives CDR1 MGHRA, CDR2 YSYEKL. The CDR3 is 15 residues long. After removal of 3 bases from V and 4 bases from J, the junction contained 7 bases not matched to a gene. CDR3 coding DNA: TGCGCCAGCAGCCACTCGGGGGACAGGAGAGAGACCCAGTACTTC. It is translated as CASSHSGDRRETQYF.

V usage is TRBV6-5 and J usage is TRBJ2-3; 8 bases are a match to TRBD2. The trim removed 5 bases at V and 4 bases at J, leaving 8 bases unmatched. The CDR3 is 15 amino acids. Germline V lookup: CDR1 MNHEY, CDR2 SVGAGI. The CDR3 spells CASSRTSQGADTQYF. The CDR3 DNA sequence: TGTGCCAGCAGTCGGACTAGCCAAGGGGCAGATACGCAGTATTTT.

This clone turned up a few times. The rearrangement joins TRBV5-1 to TRBJ2-1; perhaps TRBD1 as D (5 bases). The CDR3 contains 14 residues. The germline gives CDR1 SGHRS, CDR2 YFSETQ. With 1 base removed from V and 5 bases from J, the gap between germline ends came to 10 bases. The DNA of the CDR3 is TGCGCCAGCAGCTTGTTTTTCAGGGACAATGAGCAGTTCTTC. This translates into CASSLFFRDNEQFF.

The chain links TRBV11-2 to TRBJ1-5, with a tentative D call TRBD1 (5 bases). The CDR3 covers 13 residues. V was trimmed by 2 bases and J by 6 bases, leaving 8 bases between them. From germline, CDR1 is SGHAT and CDR2 FQNNGV. CDR3 sequence: CASSLIRGQPQHF. The CDR3 coding sequence is TGTGCCAGCAGCTTAATAAGGGGTCAGCCCCAGCATTTT.

The chain combines TRBV7-2 with TRBJ2-1; maybe TRBD1 (5 bases). Germline V CDR1 and CDR2: SGHTA, FQGNSA. The CDR3 length is 16 residues. The V end lost 2 bases, the J end lost 0 bases, and 11 bases lay between the germline ends. The CDR3 protein is CASSLWGQSSYNEQFF. CDR3 bases: TGTGCCAGCAGCTTATGGGGCCAGAGCTCCTACAATGAGCAGTTCTTC.

This clone was found once. V usage is TRBV5-4 and J usage is TRBJ1-2; a weak D match, TRBD1 (6 bases). Trimming took off 3 bases at V and 4 bases at J, with 16 bases between the two ends. CDR1 and CDR2 (germline): SGHNT, YYREEE (reference sequence). The CDR3 runs to 15 residues. CDR3 protein: CASSSEGNRAYGYTF. CDR3 nucleotides: TGTGCCAGCAGCTCGGAAGGGAACAGGGCCTATGGCTACACCTTC.

The chain couples TRBV7-9 to TRBJ2-3, with a possible D match to TRBD2 (6 bases). Germline V gene data show CDR1 as SEHNR and CDR2 as FQNEAQ (reference sequence). V was trimmed by 5 bases and J by 4 bases, leaving 19 bases between them. The CDR3 spans 16 residues. The DNA for the CDR3 is TGTGCCAGCAGCCCCGGGGGTGGGGGGAGTGCAGATACGCAGTATTTT. Translation: CASSPGGGGSADTQYF. Combining the CDR3 with reference TRBV7-9 and TRBJ2-3 gives the whole variable domain DTGVSQNPRHKITKRGQNVTFRCDPISEHNRLYWYRQTLGQGPEFLTYFQNEAQLEKSRLLSDRFSAERPKGSFSTLEIQRTEQGDSAMYLCASSPGGGGSADTQYFGPGTRLTVL.

This chain connects TRBV9 to TRBJ2-7; D call uncertain. The V gene lost 3 bases and the J gene lost 2 bases, with 12 bases spanning the gap. The CDR3 contains 14 residues. Germline lookup yields CDR1 SGDLS and CDR2 YYNGEE. In DNA form, the CDR3 reads TGTGCCAGCAGCGAGTCCTCCGTAGCCTACGAGCAGTACTTC. Protein sequence: CASSESSVAYEQYF.

The rearrangement links TRBV7-2 to TRBJ2-3; D perhaps matches TRBD2 (6 bases). This CDR3 is built from 15 residues. The germline gives CDR1 SGHTA, CDR2 FQGNSA. V lost 0 bases, J lost 6 bases, and 13 bases lay in between. The CDR3 sequence is CASSLARQGGDTQYF. DNA of the CDR3: TGTGCCAGCAGCTTAGCGCGCCAGGGAGGCGATACGCAGTATTTT.

The chain combines TRBV19 with TRBJ1-6, with TRBD1 as a possible D gene (5 bases). Germline assignment: CDR1 LNHDA and CDR2 SQIVND (reference sequence). Trimming removed 6 bases from V and 7 bases from J, with 13 bases in between. The CDR3 length is 14 residues. Written as DNA, the CDR3 is TGTGCCAGTAGCTCGGACACACTAAATTCACCCCTCCACTTT. Encoded protein: CASSSDTLNSPLHF.

The chain uses TRBV5-6 and TRBJ2-3, with D maybe TRBD1 (5 bases). The CDR3 covers 16 residues. Between the trimmed V and J ends, which lost 0 bases and 2 bases, there was a span of 13 bases. Germline CDR1 SGHDT, CDR2 YYEEEE. The chain's CDR3 is CASSLGGSVATDTQYF. CDR3 nucleotide sequence: TGTGCCAGCAGCTTGGGGGGCTCGGTAGCCACAGATACGCAGTATTTT. Full variable domain (outside the CDR3, taken from reference TRBV5-6 and TRBJ2-3): DAGVTQSPTHLIKTRGQQVTLRCSPKSGHDTVSWYQQALGQGPQFIFQYYEEEERQRGNFPDRFSGHQFPNYSSELNVNALLLGDSALYLCASSLGGSVATDTQYFGPGTRLTVL.

Of note for this clone: The junction does not match germline at one end; this may be a read error. The rearrangement joins TRBV6-5 to TRBJ2-1; 10 bases match TRBD2. Germline values: CDR1 MNHEY, CDR2 SVGAGI. The CDR3 loop spans 14 amino acids. The CDR3 DNA reads as TGTGCCAGCAGTTACGCCGGGACTAGCGATTCGGGGGTCTTC. Translated: CASSYAGTSDSGVF.

This clone showed up just once. The chain recombines TRBV18 with TRBJ2-5; weak D call: TRBD2 (6 bases). There are 15 residues in the CDR3. The germline V gene encodes CDR1 KGHSH and CDR2 LQKENI. Trimming removed 6 bases from V and 5 bases from J, with 19 bases in between. The CDR3 DNA sequence: TGTGCCAGCTCTCCGACTTCTTCGGCGGGGGAGACCCAGTACTTC. Amino acid sequence: CASSPTSSAGETQYF.

V is TRBV18 and J is TRBJ2-2; 10 bases align to TRBD1. V trimming: 5 bases; J trimming: 1 base; junction bases outside the gene matches: 1. CDR3 size: 15 residues. In germline, CDR1 is KGHSH, CDR2 LQKENI. CDR3 region: CASSRDRGNTGELFF. In DNA form, the CDR3 reads TGTGCCAGCTCAAGGGACAGGGGGAACACCGGGGAGCTGTTTTTT.